These T cell receptor beta chains were read from a single sample in a study of T-cell memory formation after mild COVID-19. TCRdb used MiXCR to reprocess the 5' RACE reads, holding one entry per CDR3 protein. The sample includes roughly 130,000 distinct CDR3 sequences, 17% of them seen just once. The source material was PBMCs or a T cell subset sorted from them (not recorded which). Receptors originate from a man younger than 35 who had mild COVID-19 (a few samples of this study predate the infection). Cell type and time point are not known. CDR3s include the opening cysteine and the closing phenylalanine or tryptophan. D genes are given only for firm matches. Some rows have no size entry. The others give once, few or many, or a class for an expanded clone.

v_gene: TRBV11-2
abundance: -
j_gene: TRBJ2-7
d_gene: -
CDR3nt: TGTGCCAGCAGCTCCCCGGGGGTCTACGAGCAGTACTTC
CDR3aa: CASSSPGVYEQYF

v_gene: TRBV5-6
abundance: -
j_gene: TRBJ2-5
d_gene: -
CDR3nt: TGTGCCAGCGGGCGCGGGAATGAGCAGTACTTC
CDR3aa: CASGRGNEQYF

v_gene: TRBV6-4
abundance: -
j_gene: TRBJ1-5
d_gene: -
CDR3nt: TGTGCCAGCAGTGACTCCGTGGGGAGCAATCAGCCCCAGCATTTT
CDR3aa: CASSDSVGSNQPQHF

v_gene: TRBV5-1
abundance: -
j_gene: TRBJ2-5
d_gene: -
CDR3nt: TGCGCCAGCAGCTACAACCAAGAGACCCAGTACTTC
CDR3aa: CASSYNQETQYF

v_gene: TRBV5-1
abundance: few
j_gene: TRBJ2-1
d_gene: -
CDR3nt: TGCGCCAGCAGCTTGGCGGGTCCGGAGCAGTTCTTC
CDR3aa: CASSLAGPEQFF

v_gene: TRBV20-1
abundance: -
j_gene: TRBJ1-6
d_gene: -
CDR3nt: TGCAGAGGACGGCGTAATTCACCCCTCCACTTT
CDR3aa: CRGRRNSPLHF

v_gene: TRBV7-2
abundance: -
j_gene: TRBJ1-6
d_gene: TRBD1
CDR3nt: TGTGCCAGCACCCGACAGGGCCTTTCACCCCTCCACTTT
CDR3aa: CASTRQGLSPLHF

v_gene: TRBV20-1
abundance: -
j_gene: TRBJ1-1
d_gene: TRBD1
CDR3nt: TGCAGTGTACGGGACAGGGTCACTGAAGCTTTCTTT
CDR3aa: CSVRDRVTEAFF

v_gene: TRBV6-2/TRBV6-3
abundance: -
j_gene: TRBJ2-3
d_gene: -
CDR3nt: TGTGCCAGCAGTTACGTAGCGAAGGGAACAGATACGCAGTATTTT
CDR3aa: CASSYVAKGTDTQYF

v_gene: TRBV29-1
abundance: few
j_gene: TRBJ1-1
d_gene: -
CDR3nt: TGCAGCGCCACAAGGGGGGGCAACACTGAAGCTTTCTTT
CDR3aa: CSATRGGNTEAFF

v_gene: TRBV5-1
abundance: few
j_gene: TRBJ2-7
d_gene: TRBD2
CDR3nt: TGCGCCAGCACCCCGCGGGGGGTCGGGTACGACCAGTACTTC
CDR3aa: CASTPRGVGYDQYF

v_gene: TRBV5-1
abundance: few
j_gene: TRBJ2-1
d_gene: TRBD1
CDR3nt: TGCGCCAGCAGCGGCCCAACAGGGGGCAGGCCCCACAATGAGCAGTTCTTC
CDR3aa: CASSGPTGGRPHNEQFF

v_gene: TRBV5-4
abundance: -
j_gene: TRBJ2-7
d_gene: -
CDR3nt: TGTGCCAGCAGCTTGGTGGGGCAGCCCTACGAGCAGTACTTC
CDR3aa: CASSLVGQPYEQYF

v_gene: TRBV20-1
abundance: few
j_gene: TRBJ2-2
d_gene: TRBD1
CDR3nt: TGCAGTGCCGGACAGGGGTCGGACACCGGGGAGCTGTTTTTT
CDR3aa: CSAGQGSDTGELFF

v_gene: TRBV7-2
abundance: few
j_gene: TRBJ2-3
d_gene: -
CDR3nt: TGTGCCAGCAGCTTTATGATGCCTGGGGCGGGCGCCCGGCTGGATACGCAGTATTTT
CDR3aa: CASSFMMPGAGARLDTQYF

v_gene: TRBV20-1
abundance: -
j_gene: TRBJ1-1
d_gene: TRBD1
CDR3nt: TGCAGTGCGGACAGGGGGCGCGGGGGTACCATGAACACTGAAGCTTTCTTT
CDR3aa: CSADRGRGGTMNTEAFF

v_gene: TRBV20-1
abundance: -
j_gene: TRBJ2-1
d_gene: TRBD1
CDR3nt: TGCAGTGCTAGCCGGGACAGGGTATTCTTC
CDR3aa: CSASRDRVFF

v_gene: TRBV20-1
abundance: few
j_gene: TRBJ1-3
d_gene: TRBD1
CDR3nt: TGCAGTGCTACAGGGGGAGAAAACACCATATATTTT
CDR3aa: CSATGGENTIYF

v_gene: TRBV5-1
abundance: -
j_gene: TRBJ2-3
d_gene: -
CDR3nt: TGCGCCAGCAGCTTGCAAATCGCCCATGGTGGGGATACGCAGTATTTT
CDR3aa: CASSLQIAHGGDTQYF

v_gene: TRBV5-1
abundance: -
j_gene: TRBJ1-2
d_gene: TRBD1
CDR3nt: TGCGCCAGCAGCTCCCCAGGGGGGTATGGCTACACCTTC
CDR3aa: CASSSPGGYGYTF

v_gene: TRBV28
abundance: -
j_gene: TRBJ1-5
d_gene: TRBD1
CDR3nt: TGTGCCAGCAGTTCACCGGGACAGGGGCTGGGTCAGCCCCAGCATTTT
CDR3aa: CASSSPGQGLGQPQHF

v_gene: TRBV7-9
abundance: -
j_gene: TRBJ1-1
d_gene: -
CDR3nt: TGTGCCAGCAGCTTTTATACAGGGCACACTGAAGCTTTCTTT
CDR3aa: CASSFYTGHTEAFF

v_gene: TRBV5-1
abundance: few
j_gene: TRBJ1-1
d_gene: -
CDR3nt: TGCGCCAGCAGCTTGGGGACTTCTGAAGCTTTCTTT
CDR3aa: CASSLGTSEAFF

v_gene: TRBV7-3
abundance: few
j_gene: TRBJ2-1
d_gene: -
CDR3nt: TGTGCCAGCAGCTTAACTGGGAGCTCCTACAATGAGCAGTTCTTC
CDR3aa: CASSLTGSSYNEQFF

v_gene: TRBV23-1
abundance: many
j_gene: TRBJ2-5
d_gene: TRBD1
CDR3nt: TGCGCAGTGGTCCTCGTTGGCAGGGGGCAAGAGACCCAGTACTTC
CDR3aa: CAVVLVGRGQETQYF

v_gene: TRBV7-9
abundance: few
j_gene: TRBJ2-1
d_gene: TRBD1
CDR3nt: TGTGCCAGCGGACATGACAGGGTTGGTGAGCAGTTCTTC
CDR3aa: CASGHDRVGEQFF

v_gene: TRBV6-5
abundance: -
j_gene: TRBJ1-4
d_gene: TRBD1
CDR3nt: TGTGCCAGCAGTTCCAACAGGGGTCGGATTGGAAAACTGTTTTTT
CDR3aa: CASSSNRGRIGKLFF

v_gene: TRBV24-1
abundance: many
j_gene: TRBJ2-3
d_gene: TRBD2
CDR3nt: TGTGCCACCAGTGATGCGCGAACTAGCGGGGGGGTTGGAGATACGCAGTATTTT
CDR3aa: CATSDARTSGGVGDTQYF

v_gene: TRBV7-2
abundance: -
j_gene: TRBJ1-1
d_gene: -
CDR3nt: TGTGCCAGCAGCTTAGCGCGAACGACTGAAGCTTTCTTT
CDR3aa: CASSLARTTEAFF

v_gene: TRBV19
abundance: -
j_gene: TRBJ1-6
d_gene: TRBD1
CDR3nt: TGTGCCAGTAGCCATACTCGGGACAGCCTTTCGGCCCTCCACTTT
CDR3aa: CASSHTRDSLSALHF

v_gene: TRBV6-4
abundance: -
j_gene: TRBJ1-1
d_gene: TRBD1
CDR3nt: TGTGCCAGCAGTGAGAGGGGGCGCATGGCTGAAGCTTTCTTT
CDR3aa: CASSERGRMAEAFF

v_gene: TRBV12-3/TRBV12-4
abundance: -
j_gene: TRBJ2-4
d_gene: -
CDR3nt: TGTGCCAGCGCGGCGGAGCACGGGGACATTCAGTACTTC
CDR3aa: CASAAEHGDIQYF

v_gene: TRBV10-1
abundance: -
j_gene: TRBJ1-1
d_gene: -
CDR3nt: TGCGCCAGCAGTGAGGAAAGGGAAACTGAAGCTTTCTTT
CDR3aa: CASSEERETEAFF

v_gene: TRBV12-3/TRBV12-4
abundance: -
j_gene: TRBJ1-1
d_gene: TRBD1
CDR3nt: TGTGCCAGCAGTCCGAGACAGGGGAACACTGAAGCTTTCTTT
CDR3aa: CASSPRQGNTEAFF

v_gene: TRBV24-1
abundance: -
j_gene: TRBJ2-2
d_gene: -
CDR3nt: TGTGCCACCAGTGATTTGCAAGGTCGGCCTGAAGCCGGGGAGCTGTTTTTT
CDR3aa: CATSDLQGRPEAGELFF

v_gene: TRBV11-2
abundance: few
j_gene: TRBJ2-5
d_gene: TRBD1
CDR3nt: TGTGCCAGCAGCTTACCCCCCACAGGGGAGAACCAGTACTTC
CDR3aa: CASSLPPTGENQYF

v_gene: TRBV18
abundance: few
j_gene: TRBJ1-2
d_gene: TRBD1
CDR3nt: TGTGCCAGCACCCGGGACAGGGGGGGCTATGGCTACACCTTC
CDR3aa: CASTRDRGGYGYTF

v_gene: TRBV7-2
abundance: -
j_gene: TRBJ2-5
d_gene: -
CDR3nt: TGTGCCAGCAGCTTAGGGTCCATACTGGAGACCCAGTACTTC
CDR3aa: CASSLGSILETQYF

v_gene: TRBV18
abundance: -
j_gene: TRBJ2-1
d_gene: TRBD1
CDR3nt: TGTGCCAGCTCAACGAACAGGGGCGACTACAATGAGCAGTTCTTC
CDR3aa: CASSTNRGDYNEQFF

v_gene: TRBV6-5
abundance: few
j_gene: TRBJ2-1
d_gene: -
CDR3nt: TGTGCCAGCAGTTACGAGTGGGGTAGGGGGAGGGATGAGCAGTTCTTC
CDR3aa: CASSYEWGRGRDEQFF

v_gene: TRBV7-9
abundance: -
j_gene: TRBJ2-5
d_gene: -
CDR3nt: TGTGCCAGCAGCTTAGGGGGCCCGCAGACCCAGTACTTC
CDR3aa: CASSLGGPQTQYF